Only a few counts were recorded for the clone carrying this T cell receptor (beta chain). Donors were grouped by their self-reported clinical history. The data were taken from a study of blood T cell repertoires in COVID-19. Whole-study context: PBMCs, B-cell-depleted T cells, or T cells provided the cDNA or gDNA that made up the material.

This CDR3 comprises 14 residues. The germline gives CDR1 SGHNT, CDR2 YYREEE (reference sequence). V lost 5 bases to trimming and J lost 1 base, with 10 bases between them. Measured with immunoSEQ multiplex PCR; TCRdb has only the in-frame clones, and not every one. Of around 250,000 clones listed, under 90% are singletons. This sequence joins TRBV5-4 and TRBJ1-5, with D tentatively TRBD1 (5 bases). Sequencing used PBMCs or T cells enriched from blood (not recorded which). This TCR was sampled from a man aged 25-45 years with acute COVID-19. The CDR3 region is CASSFDRSNQPQHF. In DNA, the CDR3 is TGTGCCAGCAGTTTTGACAGAAGCAATCAGCCCCAGCATTTT.